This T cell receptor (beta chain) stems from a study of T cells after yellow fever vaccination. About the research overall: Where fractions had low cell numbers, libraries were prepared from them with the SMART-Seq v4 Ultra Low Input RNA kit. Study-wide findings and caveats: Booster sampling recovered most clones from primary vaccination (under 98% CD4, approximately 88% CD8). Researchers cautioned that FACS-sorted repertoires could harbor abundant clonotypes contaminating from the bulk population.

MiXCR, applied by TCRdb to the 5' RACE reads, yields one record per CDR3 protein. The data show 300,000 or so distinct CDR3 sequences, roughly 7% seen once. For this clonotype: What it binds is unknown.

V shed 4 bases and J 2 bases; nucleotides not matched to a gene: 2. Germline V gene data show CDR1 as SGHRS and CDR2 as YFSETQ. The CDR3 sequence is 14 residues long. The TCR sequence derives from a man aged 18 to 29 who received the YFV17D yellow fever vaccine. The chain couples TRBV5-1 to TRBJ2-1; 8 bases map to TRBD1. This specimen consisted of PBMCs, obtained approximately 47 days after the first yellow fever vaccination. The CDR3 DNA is TGCGCCAGCAGCCAGGGGGCCACCTACAATGAGCAGTTCTTC. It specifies CASSQGATYNEQFF.